This T cell receptor (beta chain) was captured in a study of OX40 agonist ivuxolimab in advanced cancers. Across the whole study: Partial responses were achieved by three patients, one with hepatocellular carcinoma and two with cutaneous melanoma.

Autoimmune disease history or systemic immunosuppression barred patients. Measured with immunoSEQ multiplex PCR; TCRdb has only the in-frame clones, and not every one. The sample contains more than 45,000 clones, 60% to 80% of which appear only once. Germline V CDR1 and CDR2: SGHRS, YFSETQ. CDR3 length: 19 amino acids. Trimming took 6 bases from V and 1 from J; bases not matched to a gene: 15. The source was CD4+ or CD8+ T cells sorted from blood, collected in a trial of the OX40 agonist ivuxolimab. The J gene is TRBJ2-1, the V gene TRBV5-1; 11 bases are shared with TRBD2. The TCR sequence derives from an adult with an advanced solid tumor such as melanoma, head and neck, liver or kidney cancer. CDR3 in DNA: TGCGCCAGCAATTTTAGGGCGCTTAGCGGGAGGGGGTCCTACAATGAGCAGTTCTTC. Residues: CASNFRALSGRGSYNEQFF.